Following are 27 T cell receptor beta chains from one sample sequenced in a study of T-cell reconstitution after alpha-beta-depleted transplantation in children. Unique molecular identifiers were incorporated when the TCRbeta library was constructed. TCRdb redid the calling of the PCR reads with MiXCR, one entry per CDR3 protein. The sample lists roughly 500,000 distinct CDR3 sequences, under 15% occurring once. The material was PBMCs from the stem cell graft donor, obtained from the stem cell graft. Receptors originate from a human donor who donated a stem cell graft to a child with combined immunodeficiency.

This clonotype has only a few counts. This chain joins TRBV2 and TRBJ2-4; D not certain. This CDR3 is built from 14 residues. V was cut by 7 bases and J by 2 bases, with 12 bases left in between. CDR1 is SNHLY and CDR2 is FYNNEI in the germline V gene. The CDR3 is CASKVTETKNIQYF. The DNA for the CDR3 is TGTGCCAGCAAGGTCACAGAGACCAAAAACATTCAGTACTTC.

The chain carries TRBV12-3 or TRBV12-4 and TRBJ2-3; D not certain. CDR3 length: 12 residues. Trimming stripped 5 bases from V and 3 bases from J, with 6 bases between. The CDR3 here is CASSRTTDTQYF. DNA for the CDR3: TGTGCCAGCAGTCGGACGACAGATACGCAGTATTTT.

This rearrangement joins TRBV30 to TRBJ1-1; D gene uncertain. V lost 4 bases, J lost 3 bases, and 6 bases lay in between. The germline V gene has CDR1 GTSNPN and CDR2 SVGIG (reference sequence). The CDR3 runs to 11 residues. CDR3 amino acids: CAWNGYTEAFF. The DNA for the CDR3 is TGTGCCTGGAACGGATACACTGAAGCTTTCTTT.

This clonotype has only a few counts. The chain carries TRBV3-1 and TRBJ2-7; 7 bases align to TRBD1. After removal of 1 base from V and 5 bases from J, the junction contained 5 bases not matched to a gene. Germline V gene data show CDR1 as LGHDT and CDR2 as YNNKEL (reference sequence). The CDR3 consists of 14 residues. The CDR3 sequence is CASSQGDRANEQYF. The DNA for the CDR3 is TGTGCCAGCAGCCAAGGCGACAGGGCCAACGAGCAGTACTTC.

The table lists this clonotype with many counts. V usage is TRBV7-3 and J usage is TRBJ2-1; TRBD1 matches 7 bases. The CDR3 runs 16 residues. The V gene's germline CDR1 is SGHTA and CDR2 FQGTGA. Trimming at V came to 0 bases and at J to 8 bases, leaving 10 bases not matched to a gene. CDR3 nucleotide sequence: TGTGCCAGCAGCTTAACGCTCACAGGGGCTGGGGATGAGCAGTTCTTC. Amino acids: CASSLTLTGAGDEQFF.

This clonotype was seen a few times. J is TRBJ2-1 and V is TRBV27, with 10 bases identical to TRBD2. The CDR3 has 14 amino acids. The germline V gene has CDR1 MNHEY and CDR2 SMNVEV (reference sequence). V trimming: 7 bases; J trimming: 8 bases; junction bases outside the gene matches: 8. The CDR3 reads CASKKLAGRHEQFF. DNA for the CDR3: TGTGCCAGCAAGAAACTAGCGGGACGTCATGAGCAGTTCTTC.

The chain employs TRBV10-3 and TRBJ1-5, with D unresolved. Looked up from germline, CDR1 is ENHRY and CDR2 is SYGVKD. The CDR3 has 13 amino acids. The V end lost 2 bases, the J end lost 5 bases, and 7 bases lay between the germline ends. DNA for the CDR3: TGTGCCATCAGTGAGGGGCTAGATCAGCCCCAGCATTTT. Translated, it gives CAISEGLDQPQHF.

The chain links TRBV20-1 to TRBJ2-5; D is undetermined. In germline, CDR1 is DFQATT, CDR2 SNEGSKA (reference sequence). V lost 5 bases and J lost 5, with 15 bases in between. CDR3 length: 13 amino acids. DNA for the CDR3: TGCAGTGCTCCCCTTGGACCCGGGGAGACCCAGTACTTC. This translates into CSAPLGPGETQYF.

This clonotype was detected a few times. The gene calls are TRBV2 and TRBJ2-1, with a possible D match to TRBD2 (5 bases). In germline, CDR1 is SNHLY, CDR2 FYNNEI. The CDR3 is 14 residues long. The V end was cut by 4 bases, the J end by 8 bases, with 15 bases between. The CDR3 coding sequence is TGTGCCAGCAGTGCCCCTACGGGGTACGATGAGCAGTTCTTC. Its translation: CASSAPTGYDEQFF.

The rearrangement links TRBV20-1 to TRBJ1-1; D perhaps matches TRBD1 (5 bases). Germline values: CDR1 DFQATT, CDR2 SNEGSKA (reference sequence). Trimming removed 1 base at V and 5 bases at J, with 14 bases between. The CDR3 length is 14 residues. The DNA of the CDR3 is TGCAGTGCTAGAGTTGTGGGGCTCGGGACTGAAGCTTTCTTT. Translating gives CSARVVGLGTEAFF.

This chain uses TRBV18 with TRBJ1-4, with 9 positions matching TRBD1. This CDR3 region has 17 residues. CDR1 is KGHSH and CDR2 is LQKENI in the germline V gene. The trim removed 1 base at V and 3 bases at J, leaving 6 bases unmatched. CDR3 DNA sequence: TGTGCCAGCTCACCACGTACAGGGGGCTTATCTAATGAAAAACTGTTTTTT. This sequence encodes CASSPRTGGLSNEKLFF.

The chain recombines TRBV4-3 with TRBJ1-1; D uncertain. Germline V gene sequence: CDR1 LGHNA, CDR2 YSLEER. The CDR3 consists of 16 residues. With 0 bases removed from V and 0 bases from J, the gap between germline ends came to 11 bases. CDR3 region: CASSQEGSRLNTEAFF. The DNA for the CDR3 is TGCGCCAGCAGCCAAGAGGGGAGTCGGCTGAACACTGAAGCTTTCTTT.

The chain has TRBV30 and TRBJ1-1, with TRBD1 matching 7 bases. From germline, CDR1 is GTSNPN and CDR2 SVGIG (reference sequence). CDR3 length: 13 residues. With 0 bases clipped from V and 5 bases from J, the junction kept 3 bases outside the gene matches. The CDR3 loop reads CAWSVRGRTEAFF. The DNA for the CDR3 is TGTGCCTGGAGTGTAAGGGGGCGAACTGAAGCTTTCTTT. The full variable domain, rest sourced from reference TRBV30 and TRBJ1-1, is SQTIHQWPATLVQPVGSPLSLECTVEGTSNPNLYWYRQAAGRGLQLLFYSVGIGQISSEVPQNLSASRPQDRQFILSSKKLLLSDSGFYLCAWSVRGRTEAFFGQGTRLTVV.

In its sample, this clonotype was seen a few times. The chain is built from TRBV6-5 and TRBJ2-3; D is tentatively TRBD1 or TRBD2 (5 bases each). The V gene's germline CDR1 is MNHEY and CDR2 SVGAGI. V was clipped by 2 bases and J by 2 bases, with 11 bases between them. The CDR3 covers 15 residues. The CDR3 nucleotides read TGTGCCAGCAGTTACGGGGCGGGCCCCACAGATACGCAGTATTTT. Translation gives CASSYGAGPTDTQYF.

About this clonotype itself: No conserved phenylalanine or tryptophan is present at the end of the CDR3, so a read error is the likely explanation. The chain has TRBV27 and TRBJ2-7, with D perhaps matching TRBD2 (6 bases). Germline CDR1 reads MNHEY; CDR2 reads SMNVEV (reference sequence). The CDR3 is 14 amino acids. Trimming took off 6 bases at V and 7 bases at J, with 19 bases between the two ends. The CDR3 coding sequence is TGTGCCAGCAGCCAAAGGGACTCCCCCTGGGAGCAGTACTAC. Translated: CASSQRDSPWEQYY.

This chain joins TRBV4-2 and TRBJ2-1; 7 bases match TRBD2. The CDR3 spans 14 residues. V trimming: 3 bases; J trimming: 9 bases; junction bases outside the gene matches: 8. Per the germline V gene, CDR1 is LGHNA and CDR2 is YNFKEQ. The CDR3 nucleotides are TGTGCCAGCAGCCAGTCAGAAGGGAGGGGTGAGCAGTTCTTC. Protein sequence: CASSQSEGRGEQFF.

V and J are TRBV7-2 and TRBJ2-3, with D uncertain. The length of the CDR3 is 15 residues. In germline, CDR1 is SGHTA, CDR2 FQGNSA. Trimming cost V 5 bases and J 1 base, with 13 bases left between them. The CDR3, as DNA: TGTGCCAGCAGCCCCATGTGGTCACGCACAGATACGCAGTATTTT. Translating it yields CASSPMWSRTDTQYF.

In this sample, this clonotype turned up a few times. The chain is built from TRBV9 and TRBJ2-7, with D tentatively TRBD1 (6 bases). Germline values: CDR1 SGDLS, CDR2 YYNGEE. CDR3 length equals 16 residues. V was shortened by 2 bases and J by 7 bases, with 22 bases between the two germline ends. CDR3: CASSVRPQGLIGEQYF. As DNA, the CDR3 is TGTGCCAGCAGCGTCCGTCCACAGGGCCTTATCGGGGAGCAGTACTTC.

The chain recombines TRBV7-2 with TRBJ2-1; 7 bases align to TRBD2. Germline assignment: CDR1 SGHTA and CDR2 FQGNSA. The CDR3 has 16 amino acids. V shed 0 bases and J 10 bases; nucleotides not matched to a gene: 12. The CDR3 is CASSLAGGVQYGEQFF. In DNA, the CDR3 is TGTGCCAGCAGCTTAGCGGGGGGGGTCCAATATGGAGAGCAGTTCTTC.

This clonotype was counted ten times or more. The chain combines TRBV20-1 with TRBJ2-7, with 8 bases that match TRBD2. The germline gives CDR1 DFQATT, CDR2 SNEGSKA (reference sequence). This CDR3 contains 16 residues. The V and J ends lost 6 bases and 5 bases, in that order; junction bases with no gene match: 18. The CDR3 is CSASHPIKRGMDEQYF. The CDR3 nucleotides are TGCAGTGCAAGCCATCCAATTAAGCGGGGGATGGACGAGCAGTACTTC.

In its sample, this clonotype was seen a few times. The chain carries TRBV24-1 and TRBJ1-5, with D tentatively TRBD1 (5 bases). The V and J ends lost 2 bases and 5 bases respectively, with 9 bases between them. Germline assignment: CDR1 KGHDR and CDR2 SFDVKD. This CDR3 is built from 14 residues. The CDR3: CATSDYPTDQPQHF. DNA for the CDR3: TGTGCCACCAGTGATTACCCGACAGATCAGCCCCAGCATTTT.

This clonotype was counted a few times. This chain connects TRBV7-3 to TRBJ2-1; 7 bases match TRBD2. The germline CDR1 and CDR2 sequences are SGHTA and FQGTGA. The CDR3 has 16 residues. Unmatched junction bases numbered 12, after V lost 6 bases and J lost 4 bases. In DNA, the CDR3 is TGTGCCAGCAGGCGCGGGGCGGGAGCGGCTTACAATGAGCAGTTCTTC. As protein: CASRRGAGAAYNEQFF. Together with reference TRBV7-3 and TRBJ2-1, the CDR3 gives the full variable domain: GAGVSQTPSNKVTEKGKYVELRCDPISGHTALYWYRQSLGQGPEFLIYFQGTGAADDSGLPNDRFFAVRPEGSVSTLKIQRTERGDSAVYLCASRRGAGAAYNEQFFGPGTRLTVL.

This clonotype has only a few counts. The CDR3 nucleotides are TGTGCCACCAGTGATTCGAGGGATGGCTACACCTTC. The encoded protein is CATSDSRDGYTF. The gene calls are TRBV24-1 and TRBJ1-2; D gene uncertain. The V and J ends lost 2 bases and 6 bases respectively, with 6 bases between them. This CDR3 spans 12 amino acids. Germline CDR1 and CDR2: KGHDR and SFDVKD.

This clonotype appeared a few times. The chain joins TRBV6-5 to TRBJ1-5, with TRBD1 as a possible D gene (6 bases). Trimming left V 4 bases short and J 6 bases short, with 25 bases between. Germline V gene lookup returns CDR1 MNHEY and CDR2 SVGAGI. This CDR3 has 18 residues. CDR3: CASSLYHRVSGVIQPQHF. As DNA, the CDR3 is TGTGCCAGCAGTTTGTACCACAGGGTTTCGGGTGTTATTCAGCCCCAGCATTTT.

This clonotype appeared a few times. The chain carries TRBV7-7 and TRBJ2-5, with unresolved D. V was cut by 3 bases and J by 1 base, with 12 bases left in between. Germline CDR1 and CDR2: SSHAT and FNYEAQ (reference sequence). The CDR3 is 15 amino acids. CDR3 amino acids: CASSFRSSSQETQYF. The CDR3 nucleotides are TGTGCCAGCAGCTTTCGCTCTTCGAGCCAAGAGACCCAGTACTTC.

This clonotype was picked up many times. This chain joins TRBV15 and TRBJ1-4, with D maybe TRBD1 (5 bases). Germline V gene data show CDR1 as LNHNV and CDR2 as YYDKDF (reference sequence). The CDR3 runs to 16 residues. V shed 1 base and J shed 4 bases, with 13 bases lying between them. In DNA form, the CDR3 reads TGTGCCACCAGCAGAGTAGGGGTCTCAAGTAATGAAAAACTGTTTTTT. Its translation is CATSRVGVSSNEKLFF.

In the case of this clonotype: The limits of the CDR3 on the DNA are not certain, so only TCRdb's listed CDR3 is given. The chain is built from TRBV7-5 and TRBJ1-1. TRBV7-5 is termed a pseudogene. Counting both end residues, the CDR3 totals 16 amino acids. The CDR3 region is CISVSEASYGDTEAFF.